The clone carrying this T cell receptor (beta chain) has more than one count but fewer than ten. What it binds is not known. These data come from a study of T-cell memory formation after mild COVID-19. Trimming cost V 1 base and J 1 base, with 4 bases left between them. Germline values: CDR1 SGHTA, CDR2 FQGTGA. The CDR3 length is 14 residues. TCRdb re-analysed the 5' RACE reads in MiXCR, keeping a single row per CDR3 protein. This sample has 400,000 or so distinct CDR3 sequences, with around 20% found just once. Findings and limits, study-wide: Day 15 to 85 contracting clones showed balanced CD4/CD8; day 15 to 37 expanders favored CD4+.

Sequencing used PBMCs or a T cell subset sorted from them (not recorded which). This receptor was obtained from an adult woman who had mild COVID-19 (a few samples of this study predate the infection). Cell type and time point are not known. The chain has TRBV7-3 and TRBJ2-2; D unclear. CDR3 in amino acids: CASSLIRNTGELFF. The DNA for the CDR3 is TGTGCCAGCAGCTTAATAAGGAACACCGGGGAGCTGTTTTTT.